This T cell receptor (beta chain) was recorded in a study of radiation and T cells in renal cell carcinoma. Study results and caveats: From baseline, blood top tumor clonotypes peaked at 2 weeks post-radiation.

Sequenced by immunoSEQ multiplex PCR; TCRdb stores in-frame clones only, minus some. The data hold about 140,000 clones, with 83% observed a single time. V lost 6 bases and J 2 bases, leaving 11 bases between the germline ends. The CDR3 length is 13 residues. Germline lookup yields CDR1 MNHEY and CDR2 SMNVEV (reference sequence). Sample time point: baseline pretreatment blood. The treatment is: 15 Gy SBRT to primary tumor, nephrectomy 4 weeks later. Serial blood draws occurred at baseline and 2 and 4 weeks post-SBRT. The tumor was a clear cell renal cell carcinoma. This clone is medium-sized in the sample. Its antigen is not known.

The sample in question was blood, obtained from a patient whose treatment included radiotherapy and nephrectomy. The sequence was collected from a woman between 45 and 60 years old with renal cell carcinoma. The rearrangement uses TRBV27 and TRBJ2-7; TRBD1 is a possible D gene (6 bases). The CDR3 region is CASRGTKTYEQYF. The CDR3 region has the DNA TGTGCCAGCAGGGGGACAAAGACCTACGAGCAGTACTTC.